The rows below give T cell receptor beta chains drawn from one sample of a study of a mutant IDH1 vaccine in newly diagnosed glioma. Sequenced by immunoSEQ multiplex PCR; TCRdb stores in-frame clones only, minus some. The sample includes tens of thousands of clones, 80% to 90% seen only once; the top ten take 2.9%. The sample in question was PBMCs, obtained from a glioma patient treated with radiotherapy, temozolomide or both. Receptors originate from a man in his thirties or forties with glioma. The CDR3 runs from the conserved cysteine through the conserved F or W. Each record gives: J gene, V gene, D gene, clone size, CDR3 DNA, CDR3 protein. D genes are given only for firm matches. Clone size is given for some rows only: seen once, a few or many times, or a class if the clone is expanded.

J: TRBJ2-7
V: TRBV6-5
D: .
size: .
DNA: TGTGCCAGCAGTTATTCCGGGAGCAATAAGCCGTACTTC
CDR3: CASSYSGSNKPYF

J: TRBJ2-3
V: TRBV29-1
D: .
size: .
DNA: TGCAGCGTTGAATCCAGGGGACCAGATATGCAGTATTTT
CDR3: CSVESRGPDMQYF

J: TRBJ2-2
V: TRBV7-9
D: TRBD1
size: .
DNA: TGTGCCAGCAGCCCCGGACAGGGTGTTGCCGGGGAGCTGTTTTTT
CDR3: CASSPGQGVAGELFF

J: TRBJ2-2
V: TRBV6-5
D: TRBD1
size: .
DNA: TGTGCCAGCAGTTTTGACAGGGGGCTTGGTGGGGAGCTGTTTTTT
CDR3: CASSFDRGLGGELFF

J: TRBJ2-6
V: TRBV2
D: .
size: once
DNA: TGTGCCACCTCGGGGTCCCTCCTCTCTGGGGCCAACGTCCTGACTTTC
CDR3: CATSGSLLSGANVLTF

J: TRBJ1-1
V: TRBV27
D: .
size: .
DNA: TGTGCCAGCAGTTTAGGAAGAGGCGGTTTGACTGAAGCTTTCTTT
CDR3: CASSLGRGGLTEAFF

J: TRBJ2-1
V: TRBV27
D: .
size: .
DNA: TGTGCCAGCAGTTTAGGGGCCTACAATGAGCAGTTCTTC
CDR3: CASSLGAYNEQFF

J: TRBJ1-6
V: TRBV11-2
D: TRBD1
size: .
DNA: TGTGCCAGCAGCCCCAGACAGGGGGCTTCAAGCTCCTATAATTCACCCCTCCACTTT
CDR3: CASSPRQGASSSYNSPLHF

J: TRBJ1-1
V: TRBV5-7
D: .
size: .
DNA: TGTGCCAGCAGCCGGGGGTCTGTAACGGGCACTGAAGCTTTCTTT
CDR3: CASSRGSVTGTEAFF

J: TRBJ1-5
V: TRBV7-9
D: TRBD1
size: once
DNA: TGTGCCAGCAGTCTGGACAGGGGGGGGCAGCCCCAGCATTTT
CDR3: CASSLDRGGQPQHF

J: TRBJ2-2
V: TRBV5-1
D: TRBD2
size: .
DNA: TGCGCCAGCAGCTCGAACGGACTAGCGGGGACCGGGGAGCTGTTTTTT
CDR3: CASSSNGLAGTGELFF

J: TRBJ1-2
V: TRBV5-1
D: TRBD1
size: .
DNA: TGCGCCAGCAGCAAGGGACAGGACCCTTCCTATGGCTACACCTTC
CDR3: CASSKGQDPSYGYTF

J: TRBJ1-1
V: TRBV9
D: .
size: .
DNA: TGTGCCAGCAGCGTCTCTCGGGGCAGGGTGGATGAAGCTTTCTTT
CDR3: CASSVSRGRVDEAFF

J: TRBJ2-3
V: TRBV29-1
D: TRBD2
size: .
DNA: TGCAGCGTTGTTTTCAGGACTAGCGGGGTTGATACGCAGTATTTT
CDR3: CSVVFRTSGVDTQYF

J: TRBJ2-7
V: TRBV5-1
D: .
size: .
DNA: TGCGCCAGCAGCTTGTCCCCTTCCAGGGAAGAGCAGTACTTC
CDR3: CASSLSPSREEQYF